These 32 T cell receptor beta chains came from one sample sequenced in a study of shared clonotypes between healthy human individuals. The protocol was immunoSEQ multiplex PCR, while the TCRdb copy is restricted to in-frame clones and leaves out a portion. The sample lists under 1 million clones; 96% were seen once. Naive-designated CD8 cells lacked CD45RO, were positively enriched for CCR7, and omitted terminally differentiated effector memory CD45RA+ cells. The sequenced sample consisted of naive CD8+ T cells sorted from blood. The receptors come from a man younger than 45 in good health.

V is TRBV29-1 and J is TRBJ1-2; D is perhaps TRBD1 (5 bases). CDR1 and CDR2 (germline): SQVTM, ANQGSEA. The CDR3 spans 18 residues. Trimming stripped 0 bases from V and 2 bases from J, with 22 bases between. CDR3 in amino acids: CSVEDRINGHQGNYGYTF. The CDR3 nucleotides are TGCAGCGTTGAAGATCGAATCAACGGACACCAGGGCAACTATGGCTACACCTTC.

This clone is a singleton in its sample. This chain connects TRBV27 to TRBJ2-7; 10 bases fit TRBD2. The V gene end was trimmed by 4 bases and the J gene end by 3 bases; junction bases not matched to a gene: 15. Germline loops: CDR1 MNHEY, CDR2 SMNVEV (reference sequence). The length of the CDR3 is 18 residues. CDR3 sequence: CASSSIVGSSGSGYEQYF. CDR3 in DNA: TGTGCCAGCAGTTCCATCGTTGGTTCTAGCGGGAGTGGCTACGAGCAGTACTTC.

The V gene is TRBV4-1, the J gene TRBJ1-5; 7 positions match TRBD1. V was clipped by 1 base and J by 1 base; unmatched bases: 1. This CDR3 is built from 15 residues. Germline CDR1 is MGHRA and CDR2 is YSYEKL. The CDR3 reads CASSQVQGSNQPQHF. CDR3 coding DNA: TGCGCCAGCAGCCAAGTACAGGGGAGCAATCAGCCCCAGCATTTT.

V and J are TRBV18 and TRBJ2-3, with 7 bases identical to TRBD2. Germline V gene data show CDR1 as KGHSH and CDR2 as LQKENI. This CDR3 comprises 18 residues. Trimming at V came to 3 bases and at J to 0 bases, leaving 12 bases not matched to a gene. The CDR3 region is CASSPVPSGFTSTDTQYF. CDR3 DNA: TGTGCCAGCTCACCGGTGCCTAGCGGATTTACTAGCACAGATACGCAGTATTTT. Drawing the rest from reference TRBV18 and TRBJ2-3, the complete variable domain is NAGVMQNPRHLVRRRGQEARLRCSPMKGHSHVYWYRQLPEEGLKFMVYLQKENIIDESGMPKERFSAEFPKEGPSILRIQQVVRGDSAAYFCASSPVPSGFTSTDTQYFGPGTRLTVL.

The chain couples TRBV27 to TRBJ2-1; 8 nucleotides line up with TRBD1. V gave up 8 bases and J gave up 0 bases; unmatched junction bases: 6. The CDR3 sequence is 15 residues long. Per the germline V gene, CDR1 is MNHEY and CDR2 is SMNVEV (reference sequence). The CDR3 nucleotides are TGTGCCAGCCACAGGGGGTATAGCTCCTACAATGAGCAGTTCTTC. Translating it yields CASHRGYSSYNEQFF.

This clone occurred once. V gene TRBV7-2 combines with J gene TRBJ2-5; 13 bases are a match to TRBD2. The CDR3 covers 19 residues. After removal of 0 bases from V and 0 bases from J, the junction contained 7 bases not matched to a gene. Germline CDR1 and CDR2: SGHTA and FQGNSA. CDR3 in amino acids: CASSLAWTSGRIDQETQYF. CDR3 nucleotide sequence: TGTGCCAGCAGCTTAGCGTGGACTAGCGGGAGAATTGACCAAGAGACCCAGTACTTC.

In this sample, this clone turned up once. The rearrangement joins TRBV27 to TRBJ2-7; TRBD1 agrees at 9 bases. Germline V lookup: CDR1 MNHEY, CDR2 SMNVEV (reference sequence). J was trimmed by 5 bases and V by 8 bases; bases with no gene match: 4. This CDR3 contains 12 residues. CDR3 sequence: CASGDRAHEQYF. CDR3 nucleotides: TGTGCCAGCGGGGACAGGGCCCACGAGCAGTACTTC.

This clone was found a few times. This chain links TRBV9 with TRBJ2-6; 10 nucleotides agree with TRBD1. V shed 4 bases, J shed 0 bases, and the junction held 7 bases outside the gene matches. Germline lookup yields CDR1 SGDLS and CDR2 YYNGEE. This CDR3 is built from 18 residues. The CDR3 protein is CASSHRDRGGSGANVLTF. CDR3 nucleotides: TGTGCCAGCAGCCACCGGGACAGGGGAGGCTCTGGGGCCAACGTCCTGACTTTC.

CDR3 coding DNA: TGCGCCAGCAGCCAAGATAGGGGAAACTACGAGCAGTACTTC. This encodes CASSQDRGNYEQYF. V and J are TRBV4-1 and TRBJ2-7; tentative D call: TRBD1 (5 bases). The length of the CDR3 is 14 residues. V dropped 0 bases and J dropped 3 bases, with 9 bases sitting between them. CDR1 and CDR2 from the germline V gene are MGHRA and YSYEKL.

This clone was counted a single time. V is TRBV5-1 and J is TRBJ2-1; 9 bases are shared with TRBD1. The J segment lost 3 bases and the V segment lost 5 bases, leaving 9 bases of the junction unmatched. Per germline, CDR1 SGHRS and CDR2 YFSETQ. The CDR3 sequence is 16 residues long. CDR3 sequence (DNA): TGCGCCAGCAGACACCCCGGGACAGGGCACTACAATGAGCAGTTCTTC. It specifies CASRHPGTGHYNEQFF.

J is TRBJ2-3 and V is TRBV7-9; TRBD1 matches at 7 bases. Germline V gene sequence: CDR1 SEHNR, CDR2 FQNEAQ (reference sequence). The V and J ends lost 5 bases and 7 bases, in that order; junction bases with no gene match: 15. The CDR3 has 16 amino acids. CDR3 nucleotides: TGTGCCAGCAGCCCAACCGCCCCGGACAGGCCTTATACGCAGTATTTT. Residues: CASSPTAPDRPYTQYF.

The chain is built from TRBV7-9 and TRBJ2-1; D call uncertain. Trimming cost V 8 bases and J 2 bases, with 13 bases left between them. The CDR3 is made up of 14 amino acids. In germline, CDR1 is SEHNR, CDR2 FQNEAQ (reference sequence). The CDR3 region is CASAFERPYNEQFF. Here the CDR3 DNA reads TGTGCCAGCGCCTTTGAGCGTCCCTACAATGAGCAGTTCTTC.

This chain uses TRBV10-2 with TRBJ2-7, with D tentatively TRBD2 (5 bases). This CDR3 is built from 16 residues. Trimming removed 10 bases from V and 0 bases from J, with 22 bases in between. CDR1 is WSHSY, CDR2 SAAADI, per germline. CDR3: CATLPLEGEGSYEQYF. The CDR3 region has the DNA TGCGCCACTCTGCCCTTAGAGGGCGAGGGCTCCTACGAGCAGTACTTC.

This chain uses TRBV14 with TRBJ2-4, with 9 bases fitting TRBD1. This CDR3 has 17 residues. The germline V gene has CDR1 SGHDN and CDR2 FVKESK. V trimming: 4 bases; J trimming: 2 bases; junction bases outside the gene matches: 9. The CDR3 DNA reads TGTGCCAGCAGCCCGACAGGGGGACGCTTTTCCAAAAACATTCAGTACTTC. It yields the protein CASSPTGGRFSKNIQYF.

The CDR3 reads CASPLAKPNRNYYEQYF. In nucleotides, the CDR3 is TGTGCCAGCCCTTTAGCTAAGCCTAACCGAAACTACTACGAGCAGTACTTC. The rearrangement joins TRBV9 to TRBJ2-7; D gene uncertain. Trimming removed 7 bases from V and 3 bases from J, with 26 bases in between. Germline V CDR1 and CDR2: SGDLS, YYNGEE. The CDR3 is 17 residues long.

This chain uses TRBV2 with TRBJ2-5; 8 positions match TRBD2. The CDR3 covers 17 residues. CDR1 is SNHLY and CDR2 is FYNNEI in the germline V gene. J was trimmed by 1 base and V by 2 bases; bases with no gene match: 9. The CDR3 loop is CASSENFSGIGQETQYF. In DNA form, the CDR3 reads TGTGCCAGCAGTGAAAATTTTAGCGGGATCGGCCAAGAGACCCAGTACTTC.

The V gene is TRBV29-1, the J gene TRBJ2-1; 9 bases fit TRBD2. This CDR3 is 13 amino acids long. V trimming: 3 bases; J trimming: 7 bases; junction bases outside the gene matches: 4. Germline CDR1 reads SQVTM; CDR2 reads ANQGSEA. The CDR3 reads CSVEGLAINEQFF. CDR3 coding DNA: TGCAGCGTTGAGGGACTAGCTATAAATGAGCAGTTCTTC.

Details on this clone: A junction end diverges from the germline sequence, so it may reflect a read error. The chain links TRBV7-7 to TRBJ2-1; no firm D call. CDR3 length equals 16 residues. CDR1 and CDR2 from the germline V gene are SSHAT and FNYEAQ (reference sequence). The CDR3 DNA sequence: TGTGCTAGCAGCTCAGGACGGAAGACACCTTACAATGAGCAGTTCTTC. As protein: CASSSGRKTPYNEQFF.

The V and J genes are TRBV28 and TRBJ2-2; D is uncertain. The germline V gene encodes CDR1 MDHEN and CDR2 SYDVKM. Trimming removed 3 bases from V and 4 bases from J, with 6 bases in between. CDR3 size: 13 residues. CDR3 in amino acids: CASSFRITGELFF. The CDR3 DNA reads TGTGCCAGCAGTTTCAGAATCACCGGGGAGCTGTTTTTT. Using reference TRBV28 and TRBJ2-2 for the parts outside the CDR3, the full variable domain is DVKVTQSSRYLVKRTGEKVFLECVQDMDHENMFWYRQDPGLGLRLIYFSYDVKMKEKGDIPEGYSVSREKKERFSLILESASTNQTSMYLCASSFRITGELFFGEGSRLTVL.

The CDR3 DNA reads TGTGCCAGTATGGACACTCGGGGGGGGACAGACACAGATACGCAGTATTTT. It encodes CASMDTRGGTDTDTQYF. The gene calls are TRBV25-1 and TRBJ2-3; tentatively, D is TRBD2 (8 bases). The CDR3 consists of 17 residues. Trimming left V 9 bases short and J 2 bases short, with 24 bases between. CDR1 and CDR2 (germline): MGHDK, SYGVNS.

The chain combines TRBV7-6 with TRBJ2-2, with 8 bases fitting TRBD2. Trimming took 1 base from V and 8 from J; bases not matched to a gene: 9. The CDR3 length is 16 residues. CDR1 is SGHVS and CDR2 is FNYEAQ in the germline V gene. The CDR3 sequence: CASSLEVAGNSGELFF. The CDR3 DNA is TGTGCCAGCAGCTTAGAGGTAGCGGGGAATTCGGGGGAGCTGTTTTTT.

In its sample, this clone was seen a few times. The chain combines TRBV29-1 with TRBJ2-3; 7 nucleotides agree with TRBD2. The CDR3 contains 13 residues. J gave up 6 bases and V 4 bases, and 7 bases lay outside the gene matches. The germline CDR1 and CDR2 sequences are SQVTM and ANQGSEA. DNA of the CDR3: TGCAGCGTTGTTCCAATACTAGCGGATACGCAGTATTTT. Amino acids: CSVVPILADTQYF.

The genes are TRBV11-2 and TRBJ2-7; 7 bases align to TRBD2. The V segment lost 4 bases and the J segment 5 bases; nucleotides outside the gene matches: 8. This CDR3 has 14 amino acids. Looked up from germline, CDR1 is SGHAT and CDR2 is FQNNGV. DNA for the CDR3: TGTGCCAGCAGCTCATTCGCGGGAGATGACGAGCAGTACTTC. As protein: CASSSFAGDDEQYF.

V gene TRBV14 combines with J gene TRBJ1-1; D gene uncertain. The CDR3 sequence is 13 residues long. V was shortened by 3 bases and J by 0 bases, with 5 bases between the two germline ends. CDR1 and CDR2 (germline): SGHDN, FVKESK. The CDR3 nucleotides read TGTGCCAGCAGCCAGGGGATGAACACTGAAGCTTTCTTT. Amino acids: CASSQGMNTEAFF.

A word on this clone: A much larger clone is a single base away; this may be a read error. V is TRBV9 and J is TRBJ1-1; D call uncertain. CDR1 and CDR2 (germline): SGDLS, YYNGEE. This CDR3 spans 13 amino acids. V dropped 1 base and J dropped 1 base, with 5 bases sitting between them. For the CDR3, the DNA is TGTGCCAGCAGCGTATGGGGGAACACTGAAGCTTTCTTT. Its translation is CASSVWGNTEAFF.

J is TRBJ2-5 and V is TRBV7-6, with 10 bases aligning to TRBD2. The CDR3 loop spans 15 amino acids. The germline V gene has CDR1 SGHVS and CDR2 FNYEAQ. With 2 bases clipped from V and 5 bases from J, the junction kept 5 bases outside the gene matches. CDR3 bases: TGTGCCAGCAGCTTATCTAGCGGGAGTGGTGAGACCCAGTACTTC. It yields the protein CASSLSSGSGETQYF.

The V gene is TRBV4-1, the J gene TRBJ1-4; tentative D call: TRBD1 (6 bases). This CDR3 has 19 residues. Per the germline V gene, CDR1 is MGHRA and CDR2 is YSYEKL. Trimming removed 0 bases from V and 4 bases from J, with 21 bases in between. This CDR3 is CASSQEGGALQPDNEKLFF. Here the CDR3 DNA reads TGCGCCAGCAGCCAAGAAGGGGGGGCTCTTCAGCCGGATAATGAAAAACTGTTTTTT.

This clone was seen once. As DNA, the CDR3 is TGTGCCAGCAGCGTAGCGGGGACTAGCGGATCCACAGATACGCAGTATTTT. Amino acid sequence: CASSVAGTSGSTDTQYF. V and J are TRBV9 and TRBJ2-3, with 11 bases fitting TRBD2. This CDR3 comprises 17 residues. Unmatched junction bases numbered 5, after V lost 0 bases and J lost 2 bases. Per the germline V gene, CDR1 is SGDLS and CDR2 is YYNGEE.

The chain joins TRBV10-2 to TRBJ1-1, with a tentative D call TRBD1 (6 bases). Germline-derived CDR1 and CDR2 are WSHSY and SAAADI. CDR3 length equals 16 residues. Between the trimmed V and J ends, which lost 0 bases and 5 bases, there was a span of 16 bases. CDR3 region: CASSESQRGEDTEAFF. CDR3 DNA sequence: TGCGCCAGCAGTGAGTCTCAGAGGGGGGAGGATACTGAAGCTTTCTTT.

The chain joins TRBV10-2 to TRBJ2-7; 8 bases are a match to TRBD1. The germline CDR1 and CDR2 sequences are WSHSY and SAAADI. The CDR3 totals 13 residues. V lost 8 bases, J lost 2 bases, and 5 bases stayed unmatched. CDR3 DNA: TGCGCCAGCGGACAGGGATCCACCTACGAGCAGTACTTC. Protein product: CASGQGSTYEQYF.

J is TRBJ2-7 and V is TRBV5-5, with D hard to call. Per germline, CDR1 SGHKS and CDR2 YYEKEE (reference sequence). Trimming stripped 2 bases from V and 3 bases from J, with 9 bases between. This CDR3 has 13 amino acids. The CDR3, as DNA: TGTGCCAGCAGCTTCGAGACCCACTACGAGCAGTACTTC. It codes for CASSFETHYEQYF. Full variable domain (outside the CDR3, taken from reference TRBV5-5 and TRBJ2-7): DAGVTQSPTHLIKTRGQQVTLRCSPISGHKSVSWYQQVLGQGPQFIFQYYEKEERGRGNFPDRFSARQFPNYSSELNVNALLLGDSALYLCASSFETHYEQYFGPGTRLTVT.

This rearrangement joins TRBV4-1 to TRBJ1-5; D is undetermined. The V and J ends lost 0 bases and 2 bases respectively, with 11 bases between them. Germline V CDR1 and CDR2: MGHRA, YSYEKL. CDR3 length: 16 amino acids. The CDR3 nucleotides are TGCGCCAGCAGCCAAGATGGGGATCGGGGCAATCAGCCCCAGCATTTT. Translation gives CASSQDGDRGNQPQHF.